A single sample is the source of the 29 T cell receptor beta chains below, sequenced in a study of T cells in Graves' hyperthyroidism and ophthalmopathy. Authors of the study amplified TCR beta CDR3 regions from RNA transcripts. A first-round RT-PCR of the TCR CDR3 used the HTBI primer set. TCRdb reprocessed the multiplex PCR reads via MiXCR and lists one record per CDR3 protein. In the table there are approximately 560,000 distinct CDR3 sequences, approximately 14% of which are singletons. Sequencing used blood. The receptor source for this set is a woman in her thirties with Graves' hyperthyroidism.

This clonotype was counted ten times or more. The CDR3 reads CSADTRRQGNQPQHF. In nucleotides, the CDR3 is TGCAGTGCAGATACACGGAGGCAGGGCAATCAGCCCCAGCATTTT. The chain carries TRBV20-1 and TRBJ1-5; no reliable D call. Germline CDR1 DFQATT, CDR2 SNEGSKA (reference sequence). The CDR3 is 15 residues long. V lost 6 bases to trimming and J lost 2 bases, with 17 bases between them.

The chain joins TRBV20-1 to TRBJ2-2, with TRBD2 matching over 10 bases. The CDR3 length is 17 residues. Germline assignment: CDR1 DFQATT and CDR2 SNEGSKA (reference sequence). V shed 3 bases, J shed 4 bases, and the junction held 11 bases outside the gene matches. As DNA, the CDR3 is TGCAGTGCTAGTCGAGCTAGCGGGAGAAGTCGCACCGGGGAGCTGTTTTTT. Translation gives CSASRASGRSRTGELFF.

This clonotype was seen ten or more times. The rearrangement uses TRBV30 and TRBJ2-3; 8 bases align to TRBD2. The CDR3 is 12 amino acids. The trim removed 4 bases at V and 4 bases at J, leaving 1 base unmatched. Germline V gene lookup returns CDR1 GTSNPN and CDR2 SVGIG (reference sequence). The CDR3 DNA is TGTGCCTGGACAGCGGGAGCAGATACGCAGTATTTT. This translates into CAWTAGADTQYF.

The rearrangement joins TRBV9 to TRBJ2-1, with a possible D match to TRBD2 (6 bases). Trimming cost V 3 bases and J 5 bases, with 15 bases left between them. Germline CDR1 SGDLS, CDR2 YYNGEE. CDR3 length equals 15 residues. The CDR3 spells CASSAGGGQNNEQFF. In DNA form, the CDR3 reads TGTGCCAGCAGCGCCGGGGGAGGTCAAAACAATGAGCAGTTCTTC.

This clonotype came up a few times. This chain's CDR3 is CSARDLQNYNSPLHF. The CDR3, as DNA: TGCAGTGCTAGAGATCTCCAGAACTATAATTCACCCCTCCACTTT. The chain links TRBV20-1 to TRBJ1-6, with unresolved D. Trimming took off 0 bases at V and 3 bases at J, with 9 bases between the two ends. Germline V CDR1 and CDR2: DFQATT, SNEGSKA (reference sequence). This CDR3 is 15 amino acids long.

The chain employs TRBV4-2 and TRBJ1-2; maybe TRBD1 (5 bases). Trimming stripped 0 bases from V and 4 bases from J, with 9 bases between. There are 14 residues in the CDR3. Germline V gives CDR1 LGHNA, CDR2 YNFKEQ. The CDR3 protein is CASSQEGGPYGYTF. The CDR3 DNA follows: TGTGCCAGCAGCCAAGAGGGGGGACCCTATGGCTACACCTTC.

Details on this clonotype: One end of the junction fails to match germline, which may point to a read error. V and J are TRBV12-3 or TRBV12-4 and TRBJ2-2, with D possibly called TRBD1 or TRBD2 (5 bases each). The CDR3 has 17 residues. The CDR3 nucleotides are TGTGCCAGCAGCGAGGGGCGGCTAAGAACGAACACCTGGGAGCTGTTTTTT. Protein product: CASSEGRLRTNTWELFF.

Note on this clonotype: At one boundary the junction diverges from the germline segment, which might be a read error. V and J are TRBV7-3 and TRBJ1-1; no firm D call. The CDR3 contains 11 residues. The germline V gene encodes CDR1 SGHTA and CDR2 FQGTGA. CDR3 region: CACRSNTEAFF. DNA for the CDR3: TGCGCCTGCAGATCGAACACTGAAGCTTTCTTT.

Concerning this clonotype: Because the CDR3 is missing its conserved closing phenylalanine or tryptophan, this is likely a read error. This rearrangement joins TRBV27 to TRBJ1-6; D is possibly TRBD1 (6 bases). Germline loops: CDR1 MNHEY, CDR2 SMNVEV (reference sequence). The V end lost 2 bases, the J end lost 8 bases, and 16 bases lay between the germline ends. The CDR3 loop spans 16 amino acids. DNA of the CDR3: TGTGCCAGCAGTTTAGTTCTCGGGGGCGCGTATTCACCCCTCCACCTT. This translates into CASSLVLGGAYSPLHL.

This clonotype was seen repeatedly, ten times or more. This chain links TRBV6-1 with TRBJ2-1; a weak D match, TRBD2 (6 bases). The CDR3 length is 15 residues. From germline, CDR1 is MNHNS and CDR2 SASEGT. V lost 1 base to trimming and J lost 8 bases, with 15 bases between them. CDR3 amino acids: CASSEVGWGGDEQFF. The CDR3 DNA reads as TGTGCCAGCAGTGAAGTCGGATGGGGCGGGGATGAGCAGTTCTTC.

The V call is TRBV28, the J call TRBJ1-1; 11 nucleotides match TRBD1. Germline V gives CDR1 MDHEN, CDR2 SYDVKM. The CDR3 totals 18 residues. The trim removed 6 bases at V and 1 base at J, leaving 13 bases unmatched. The CDR3 loop is CASSRRTGGIRGNTEAFF. CDR3 bases: TGTGCCAGCAGCCGTCGGACAGGGGGCATAAGAGGGAACACTGAAGCTTTCTTT.

For this clonotype: Possible read error: a much larger clone is one base away. The J gene is TRBJ2-3, the V gene TRBV12-3 or TRBV12-4; 8 bases match TRBD2. The CDR3 contains 16 residues. J was trimmed by 6 bases and V by 3 bases; bases with no gene match: 11. The CDR3 sequence is CASSLTLAGNHDTQYF. The CDR3 coding sequence is TGTGCCAGCAGTTTGACCCTAGCGGGTAACCACGATACGCAGTATTTT.

The V call is TRBV7-9, the J call TRBJ1-2, with a weak D call TRBD1 (6 bases). CDR3 size: 16 residues. With 4 bases removed from V and 8 bases from J, the gap between germline ends came to 23 bases. Germline CDR1 SEHNR, CDR2 FQNEAQ (reference sequence). As DNA, the CDR3 is TGTGCCAGCAGCTCCTTGGGCCGGGACACCGCCGGGGGCTACACCTTC. It specifies CASSSLGRDTAGGYTF.

This clonotype was recorded many times. The V and J genes are TRBV20-1 and TRBJ1-5, with TRBD1 matching over 11 bases. Germline values: CDR1 DFQATT, CDR2 SNEGSKA (reference sequence). The CDR3 sequence is 18 residues long. With 4 bases clipped from V and 1 base from J, the junction kept 12 bases outside the gene matches. The CDR3 reads CSATRGTGGRVSNQPQHF. The CDR3 DNA reads TGCAGTGCTACCCGAGGGACAGGGGGAAGGGTGAGCAATCAGCCCCAGCATTTT.

Ten or more counts support this clonotype. The V call is TRBV30, the J call TRBJ2-1, with 7 positions matching TRBD2. Germline V gene sequence: CDR1 GTSNPN, CDR2 SVGIG (reference sequence). J gave up 8 bases and V 6 bases, and 13 bases lay outside the gene matches. This CDR3 contains 14 residues. The CDR3 bases are TGTGCCTGCCCAAGCGGGATTATCCCATATGAGCAGTTCTTC. Translation: CACPSGIIPYEQFF.

This clonotype occurred many times. The chain is built from TRBV20-1 and TRBJ2-1; D perhaps matches TRBD2 (5 bases). Trimming shortened V by 1 base and J by 3 bases, and 16 bases separated the two germline ends. CDR3 length: 16 residues. Germline V gene lookup returns CDR1 DFQATT and CDR2 SNEGSKA (reference sequence). CDR3 nucleotide sequence: TGCAGTGCTAGAGTGGGAGTGGTTTACGGCTACAATGAGCAGTTCTTC. It yields the protein CSARVGVVYGYNEQFF.

This clonotype was found a few times. The chain employs TRBV30 and TRBJ2-3; 7 nucleotides agree with TRBD2. There are 16 residues in the CDR3. Per germline, CDR1 GTSNPN and CDR2 SVGIG (reference sequence). With 1 base clipped from V and 2 bases from J, the junction kept 9 bases outside the gene matches. CDR3 sequence: CAWSGGGPLNTDTQYF. CDR3 DNA sequence: TGTGCCTGGAGTGGGGGAGGGCCCCTTAACACAGATACGCAGTATTTT. The entire variable domain, with the rest obtained from reference TRBV30 and TRBJ2-3, is as follows: SQTIHQWPATLVQPVGSPLSLECTVEGTSNPNLYWYRQAAGRGLQLLFYSVGIGQISSEVPQNLSASRPQDRQFILSSKKLLLSDSGFYLCAWSGGGPLNTDTQYFGPGTRLTVL.

There are many counts of this clonotype. The CDR3 DNA follows: TGCAGTGCAAGGACTAGCGGTGCGTCAGATACGCAGTATTTT. It translates to CSARTSGASDTQYF. The rearrangement links TRBV20-1 to TRBJ2-3; 10 bases are a match to TRBD2. The CDR3 extends over 14 amino acids. Germline CDR1 and CDR2: DFQATT and SNEGSKA (reference sequence). J was trimmed by 4 bases and V by 6 bases; bases with no gene match: 7.

This clonotype has more than one count but fewer than ten. The J gene is TRBJ2-7, the V gene TRBV3-1; D is uncertain. The CDR3 sequence is 15 residues long. Trimming stripped 0 bases from V and 5 bases from J, with 14 bases between. Germline values: CDR1 LGHDT, CDR2 YNNKEL (reference sequence). CDR3 region: CASSQDTVSTHEQYF. For the CDR3, the DNA is TGTGCCAGCAGCCAAGATACTGTGTCGACCCACGAGCAGTACTTC.

The genes are TRBV28 and TRBJ2-2; a weak D match, TRBD1 (6 bases). V shed 2 bases and J shed 3 bases, with 13 bases lying between them. The CDR3 loop spans 16 amino acids. CDR1 MDHEN and CDR2 SYDVKM come from the germline V gene. The CDR3 region has the DNA TGTGCCAGCAGTTTAGACCAGGGGCGTGACACCGGGGAGCTGTTTTTT. Translating gives CASSLDQGRDTGELFF.

At least ten counts were recorded for this clonotype. V and J are TRBV2 and TRBJ2-7, with D perhaps matching TRBD1 or TRBD2 (5 bases each). The germline V gene encodes CDR1 SNHLY and CDR2 FYNNEI. The V and J ends lost 2 bases and 0 bases respectively, with 11 bases between them. The CDR3 has 15 residues. The CDR3 nucleotides are TGTGCCAGCAGTGAATGGTCGGGACCCTCCTACGAGCAGTACTTC. Its protein product is CASSEWSGPSYEQYF.

The chain links TRBV28 to TRBJ2-1, with 10 bases that match TRBD1. The CDR3 totals 17 residues. V was clipped by 1 base and J by 1 base; unmatched bases: 4. Germline V gene sequence: CDR1 MDHEN, CDR2 SYDVKM. The DNA for the CDR3 is TGTGCCAGCAGTTTATTTGGGACAGGGGTTTCCTACAATGAGCAGTTCTTC. Translation: CASSLFGTGVSYNEQFF.

Points on this clonotype: Being one base from a much bigger clone, this may be a read error. J is TRBJ2-7 and V is TRBV6-2 or TRBV6-3; no firm D call. V lost 0 bases and J lost 2, with 11 bases in between. This CDR3 is 15 amino acids long. Germline CDR1 reads MNHEY; CDR2 reads SVGEGT. In nucleotides, the CDR3 is TGTGCCAGCAGTTACTCGATCCCAGAAGCCTACGAGCAGTACTTC. It is translated as CASSYSIPEAYEQYF.

This clonotype was detected many times. The chain has TRBV29-1 and TRBJ2-1; TRBD2 matches at 10 bases. The trim removed 7 bases at V and 8 bases at J, leaving 8 bases unmatched. The CDR3 spans 13 residues. Germline CDR1 and CDR2: SQVTM and ANQGSEA. Here the CDR3 DNA reads TGCAGCGCCGAGGCTAGCGGGAGTGATGAGCAGTTCTTC. Its protein product is CSAEASGSDEQFF.

V gene TRBV6-1 combines with J gene TRBJ2-1; D unresolved. CDR1 and CDR2 (germline): MNHNS, SASEGT. V lost 3 bases and J lost 12, with 6 bases in between. The CDR3 has 10 residues. CDR3 loop: CASSDRVQFF. CDR3 bases: TGTGCCAGCAGTGACAGAGTGCAGTTCTTC.

This clonotype appeared many times. This sequence joins TRBV5-8 and TRBJ1-2, with 9 bases fitting TRBD1. V lost 0 bases and J lost 5; bases outside the gene matches: 8. The CDR3 spans 16 residues. Germline CDR1 is SGHTS and CDR2 is YDEGEE. CDR3 in amino acids: CASSLEAGTGRYGYTF. As DNA, the CDR3 is TGTGCCAGCAGCTTGGAAGCCGGGACAGGGAGATATGGCTACACCTTC.

The CDR3 coding sequence is TGTGCCAGCTCGCCGGGCCAGATGTATGCTGAAGCTTTCTTT. Encoded protein: CASSPGQMYAEAFF. The rearrangement uses TRBV18 and TRBJ1-1; D gene unclear. The CDR3 has 14 residues. Germline CDR1 reads KGHSH; CDR2 reads LQKENI. V lost 6 bases to trimming and J lost 6 bases, with 17 bases between them.

This clonotype was observed many times. The chain has TRBV5-1 and TRBJ2-7, with D unclear. V shed 0 bases and J shed 3 bases, with 4 bases lying between them. Germline V gives CDR1 SGHRS, CDR2 YFSETQ. This CDR3 is built from 12 residues. The CDR3 coding sequence is TGCGCCAGCAGCTTGGACGGCTACGAGCAGTACTTC. This translates into CASSLDGYEQYF.

J is TRBJ2-3 and V is TRBV7-9, with D possibly TRBD1 on 6 matching bases. This CDR3 has 16 residues. Per germline, CDR1 SEHNR and CDR2 FQNEAQ (reference sequence). The V end was cut by 1 base, the J end by 5 bases, with 16 bases between. CDR3 bases: TGTGCCAGCAGCTTAGGTCTCAGGGGCCCCCTAGATACGCAGTATTTT. This codes for CASSLGLRGPLDTQYF.